This T cell receptor beta chain was documented in a study of cytomegalovirus exposure and HLA in healthy donors. The PCR used 60 Vbeta and 13 Jbeta primers. TCRdb keeps only in-frame clones here, not all; method: immunoSEQ multiplex PCR. The table shows approximately 170,000 clones, with approximately 81% occurring only once. Overall study findings and caveats: According to reports, the classifier identified cytomegalovirus status with high specificity and sensitivity.

Trimming took 3 bases from V and 7 from J; bases not matched to a gene: 5. The CDR3 is 14 amino acids. Germline V gene data show CDR1 as LNHDA and CDR2 as SQIVND (reference sequence). This clone was seen a handful of times. The antigen is undetermined. The genes are TRBV19 and TRBJ2-1; 8 nucleotides agree with TRBD2. The TCR sequence derives from a male donor in good health and CMV-seronegative. The material sequenced was PBMCs. The DNA of the CDR3 is TGTGCCAGTAGTATTCAGCGGGGGCTAAATGAGCAGTTCTTC. It encodes CASSIQRGLNEQFF.